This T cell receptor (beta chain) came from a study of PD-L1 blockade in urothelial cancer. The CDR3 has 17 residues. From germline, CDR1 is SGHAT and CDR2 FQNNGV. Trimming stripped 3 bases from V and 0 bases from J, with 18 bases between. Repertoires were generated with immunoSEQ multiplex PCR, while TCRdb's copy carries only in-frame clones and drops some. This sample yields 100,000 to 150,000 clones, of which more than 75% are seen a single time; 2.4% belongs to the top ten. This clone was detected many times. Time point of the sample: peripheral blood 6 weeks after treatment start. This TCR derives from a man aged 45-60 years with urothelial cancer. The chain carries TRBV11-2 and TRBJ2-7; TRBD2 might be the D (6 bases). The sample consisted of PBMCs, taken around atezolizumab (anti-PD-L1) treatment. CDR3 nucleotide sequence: TGTGCCAGCAGCTTTGGGAGCGGAGGGGATAGCTCCTACGAGCAGTACTTC. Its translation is CASSFGSGGDSSYEQYF.